The sequence of this TCR beta chain was determined in a study of T-cell memory formation after mild COVID-19 (dated by TCRdb to the early 2020s). Background on the whole study: TCR sequence clusters from the two donors were found to be largely donor specific. T-cell clones expanding and contracting after mild COVID-19 in two donors were tracked by longitudinal TCRalpha and TCRbeta repertoire sequencing. The cohort was made up of two young adult volunteers, one female and one male, who were previously healthy. Summary of the overall study and its limitations: Contracting CD4+ clones were found mainly in CM and EM memory subsets, while CD8+ clones were enriched in EMRA. Clones contracting from day 15 to 85 had balanced CD4/CD8 phenotypes, while a second wave expanding from day 15 to 37 was biased towards CD4+. Only two mild cases were covered by the study, and larger cohorts that include severe cases with pre-infection samples were considered necessary. Some responding clones were found in pre-infection memory, which suggests that pre-existing cross-reactive memory T cells took part in the SARS-CoV-2 response. The second-wave clones that peaked on day 37 were not confirmed to be SARS-CoV-2 specific.

Ficoll-Paque density gradient centrifugation was used to isolate PBMCs. Instrument on record: Illumina NovaSeq 6000. TCRalpha and TCRbeta cDNA libraries were constructed by 5'RACE with constant-segment primers, with sample barcodes and unique molecular identifiers being introduced. RNA was extracted from every sample with Trizol reagent. Amplification of the libraries took two PCR steps, and the second step added a second sample barcode plus Illumina TruSeq adapters. Sequencing of libraries was performed on an Illumina NovaSeq with 2 x 150 bp paired-end reads. The source study handled its data this way. Demultiplexing of reads and collapsing into UMI-guided consensus sequences were performed with migec v1.2.7. With mixcr v2.1.11, UMI consensuses were aligned to TRA and TRB V and J templates and assembled into clonotypes. A clonotype was counted as expanded or contracted only if both edgeR and NoisET called the change significant, with noise models trained on biological replicates. For edgeR calls, the thresholds were a false discovery rate-adjusted p below 0.01 and a log2 fold-change of 1. As an exploratory analysis of dynamics, PCA with hierarchical clustering was applied to max-normalized trajectories of the 1000 most abundant clonotypes. Separately sequenced CD4+ and CD8+ repertoires were used to assign a CD4 or CD8 phenotype to each responding clone. The public reads were reanalyzed by TCRdb: fastp trimming at Q25, MiXCR alignment, in-frame beta chains only. Records with the same CDR3 protein are collapsed into one entry carrying the most frequent genes and DNA. The V and J calls shown here were made by TCRdb, not taken from the authors' results. The sample table shows approximately 400,000 distinct CDR3 sequences, and more than 15% are seen once. In total, the top ten clones hold 20% to 25% of the sample.

Comment on this clonotype: The antigen this receptor binds is unknown. Per-base quality was not reported, and no clone a single base away is much larger than it.

Material: PBMCs or a T cell subset sorted from them (not recorded which). This sequence was found in a man aged 18 to 30 who had mild COVID-19 (a few samples of this study predate the infection). The sample titles of this study are shuffled in the database, so cell type and time point are left out; the donor was told from shared clones.

The nucleotide sequence reads TGTGCCAGCAGCTTAATGGGGGGTTCAGATACGCAGTATTTT. The translation is CASSLMGGSDTQYF. The chain was built from TRBV7-2 and TRBJ2-3; TRBD2 is possibly the D segment (6 matching bases). The CDR3 starts with the cysteine, ends with the phenylalanine, and has 14 residues. The entry retains the CDR3 DNA only, 42 bases that are in frame from base 1. Trimming at the junction amounts to 2 bases on V and 4 bases on J, and the germline ends lie 10 bases apart. Looking up the germline V gene yields CDR1 SGHTA and CDR2 FQGNSA.